This T cell receptor beta chain was captured by sequencing in a study of T cell responses to AZD1222 COVID-19 vaccine. Study-level findings and limits: Researchers took repertoire samples only after the peak T cell response had come.

With respect to this clone: Its cognate antigen is unknown.

This CDR3 is 13 amino acids long. From germline, CDR1 is LGHDT and CDR2 YNNKEL (reference sequence). V was pared by 1 base and J by 6 bases, with 8 bases between. The method was immunoSEQ multiplex PCR; TCRdb's version includes in-frame clones alone and lacks a portion of them. The data hold roughly 100,000 clones, with 84% observed a single time. The chain recombines TRBV3-1 (or the pseudogene TRBV3-2) with TRBJ2-3; D gene unclear. The TCR was taken from an adult in good health. The sequenced sample was peripheral blood, obtained on day 0 of AZD1222 vaccination. This CDR3 reads CASSQGVRDTQYF. The DNA of the CDR3 is TGTGCCAGCAGCCAAGGAGTCCGGGATACGCAGTATTTT.